This T cell receptor beta chain was sequenced during a study of blood T cell repertoires in COVID-19. For the study at large: Acute-phase and convalescent COVID-19 samples originated in the United States, Italy and Spain. PBMCs, B-cell-depleted T cells, or T cells provided the cDNA or gDNA that made up the material.

Trimming left V 5 bases short and J 8 bases short, with 16 bases between. Germline V gene lookup returns CDR1 MNHEY and CDR2 SVGAGI. The CDR3 has 14 amino acids. Patients in Seattle were enrolled during active infection, then followed longitudinally. This clone was recorded only once. Methods used by the authors: Estimated nucleated cell counts came from reference gene primer amplification. TCRdb's copy holds only in-frame clones and misses some; the assay was immunoSEQ multiplex PCR. V and J calls and clone size follow that table, whereas D and trimming were derived from the DNA. The sample has about 170,000 clones, about nine tenths seen once; the top ten hold approximately 5%.

What was sequenced was peripheral blood. This sequence was found in a man in his late teens or twenties with COVID-19, enrolled during active disease. The rearrangement links TRBV6-5 to TRBJ2-1; D uncertain. This CDR3 reads CASSPAPRRHEQFF. The CDR3 DNA reads TGTGCCAGCAGTCCCGCTCCTAGACGGCATGAGCAGTTCTTC.